The rows below give T cell receptor beta chains drawn from one sample of a study of cytomegalovirus exposure and HLA in healthy donors. Produced via immunoSEQ multiplex PCR; TCRdb's table is partial and in-frame only. Of about 200,000 clones detected, less than 85% appear once; the ten largest clones hold 0.6% to 0.7%. Source material: PBMCs. Every receptor here comes from a man aged 18 to 30 in good health and CMV-seronegative. Each CDR3 is given with its conserved first and last residue. The D gene is left open where the match is weak. Expanded clones are given a class, and other clones once, few, many or no size at all.

d_gene,abundance,v_gene,j_gene,CDR3aa,CDR3nt
.,.,TRBV5-1,TRBJ2-5,CASSFASEETQYF,TGCGCCAGCAGCTTCGCGTCTGAGGAGACCCAGTACTTC
TRBD2,.,TRBV11-3,TRBJ2-3,CASSDGGGLGTDTQYF,TGTGCCAGCAGCGACGGGGGGGGGTTAGGCACAGATACGCAGTATTTT
TRBD1,.,TRBV9,TRBJ1-6,CASSVHRDRVRNSPLHF,TGTGCCAGCAGCGTTCACCGGGACAGGGTACGGAATTCACCCCTCCACTTT
.,.,TRBV9,TRBJ2-5,CASSVETGQETQYF,TGTGCCAGCAGCGTAGAAACGGGACAAGAGACCCAGTACTTC
.,.,TRBV2,TRBJ2-7,CASSEVGSSEQYF,TGTGCCAGCAGTGAAGTGGGGAGCAGTGAGCAGTACTTC
TRBD1,.,TRBV5-6,TRBJ2-7,CASSLTGDSYEQYF,TGTGCCAGCAGCCTGACAGGGGACTCCTACGAGCAGTACTTC
TRBD2,.,TRBV19,TRBJ2-1,CASSIFAGVANEQFF,TGTGCCAGTAGTATATTTGCGGGAGTGGCGAATGAGCAGTTCTTC
TRBD2,.,TRBV9,TRBJ2-3,CASSATSGYTDTQYF,TGTGCCAGCAGCGCGACTAGCGGATACACAGATACGCAGTATTTT
.,.,TRBV5-4,TRBJ2-2,CASSLGTGANTGELFF,TGTGCCAGCAGCTTGGGGACGGGGGCGAACACCGGGGAGCTGTTTTTT
.,once,TRBV2,TRBJ1-1,CASRPVERNTEAFF,TGTGCCAGCAGGCCGGTGGAGAGGAACACTGAAGCTTTCTTT
TRBD2,.,TRBV9,TRBJ2-7,CASSVEPGGPKDEQYF,TGTGCCAGCAGCGTAGAGCCGGGAGGGCCAAAAGACGAGCAGTACTTC
.,.,TRBV18,TRBJ1-1,CASSQTPGVSEAFF,TGTGCCAGCTCACAGACCCCAGGGGTCTCTGAAGCTTTCTTT
.,.,TRBV2,TRBJ2-3,CASNDSPGTDTQYF,TGTGCCAGCAACGACTCACCCGGCACAGATACGCAGTATTTT
TRBD1,.,TRBV28,TRBJ2-7,CASSRGQGAPLNEQYF,TGTGCCAGCAGCCGTGGACAGGGGGCCCCCCTAAACGAGCAGTACTTC
TRBD2,.,TRBV11-2,TRBJ2-1,CASRLAGPYNEQFF,TGTGCCAGCAGACTAGCGGGCCCCTACAATGAGCAGTTCTTC
.,few,TRBV13,TRBJ2-1,CASSSPWGEDFYNEQFF,TGTGCCAGCAGCTCTCCATGGGGGGAGGACTTCTACAATGAGCAGTTCTTC
TRBD1,.,TRBV28,TRBJ1-4,CASRSLDRVNEKLFF,TGTGCCAGCAGATCTCTCGACAGGGTTAATGAAAAACTGTTTTTT
TRBD2,.,TRBV18,TRBJ2-3,CASSPSLRTSGGTDTQYF,TGTGCCAGCTCACCAAGCCTCCGGACTAGCGGAGGTACAGATACGCAGTATTTT
.,.,TRBV27,TRBJ2-7,CASSLSADSSYEQYF,TGTGCCAGCAGTTTATCGGCGGATAGCTCCTACGAGCAGTACTTC
TRBD2,.,TRBV30,TRBJ2-3,CAWSVRLAGGPIDTQYF,TGTGCCTGGAGTGTACGACTAGCGGGAGGGCCAATCGATACGCAGTATTTT
TRBD1,.,TRBV2,TRBJ1-5,CASRGQGGQPQHF,TGTGCCAGCAGAGGACAGGGAGGTCAGCCCCAGCATTTT
.,.,TRBV9,TRBJ1-1,CASSDLDRTEAFF,TGTGCCAGCAGCGACTTGGACAGAACTGAAGCTTTCTTT
TRBD1,few,TRBV9,TRBJ1-2,CASSVAQGATTGGYTF,TGTGCCAGCAGCGTAGCACAGGGGGCTACGACTGGGGGCTACACCTTC
TRBD1,.,TRBV7-9,TRBJ2-7,CASIITGGRDEQYF,TGTGCCAGCATCATCACAGGGGGCAGGGACGAGCAGTACTTC
.,.,TRBV27,TRBJ1-1,CASSRHTNRGTEAFF,TGTGCCAGCAGTCGACATACCAATCGGGGCACTGAAGCTTTCTTT
TRBD2,.,TRBV10-1,TRBJ2-7,CASSASGSGGEQYF,TGCGCCAGCAGCGCTAGCGGGAGTGGCGGCGAGCAGTACTTC
TRBD2,.,TRBV6-5,TRBJ2-7,CASSRTGTSSNEQYF,TGTGCCAGCAGCCGCACCGGGACTAGCTCGAACGAGCAGTACTTC
.,.,TRBV5-1,TRBJ1-2,CASSLGSNYGYTF,TGCGCCAGCAGCTTGGGTTCGAACTATGGCTACACCTTC
.,.,TRBV6-5,TRBJ2-5,CASSYLSYQETQYF,TGTGCCAGCAGTTACTTAAGCTATCAAGAGACCCAGTACTTC
.,.,TRBV30,TRBJ2-3,CAWKMGWGADTQYF,TGTGCCTGGAAAATGGGGTGGGGGGCAGATACGCAGTATTTT
.,few,TRBV7-9,TRBJ1-4,CASSLQGMGEKLFF,TGTGCCAGCAGCTTACAGGGGATGGGTGAAAAACTGTTTTTT
TRBD2,.,TRBV2,TRBJ2-3,CASRGDNGRTQYF,TGTGCCAGCAGGGGAGACAACGGGAGGACGCAGTATTTT
.,.,TRBV27,TRBJ1-2,CASSGPGGGYTF,TGTGCCAGCAGCGGACCGGGGGGTGGCTACACCTTC
.,.,TRBV5-1,TRBJ1-2,CASGDRDYGYTF,TGCGCCAGCGGCGACAGAGACTATGGCTACACCTTC
.,.,TRBV9,TRBJ1-3,CASSVVPAGNTIYF,TGTGCCAGCAGCGTAGTCCCAGCTGGAAACACCATATATTTT
.,.,TRBV6-5,TRBJ1-2,CASSEWLGAYGYTF,TGTGCCAGCAGTGAATGGCTGGGCGCCTATGGCTACACCTTC
TRBD2,once,TRBV7-6,TRBJ2-7,CASSLAPSAGVEQYF,TGTGCCAGCAGCTTAGCCCCCAGTGCGGGGGTTGAGCAGTACTTC
.,.,TRBV28,TRBJ2-2,CASSVRVNTGELFF,TGTGCCAGCAGTGTCAGGGTTAACACCGGGGAGCTGTTTTTT
TRBD1,.,TRBV13,TRBJ2-7,CAGSSMGQGGHEQYF,TGTGCCGGCAGCTCGATGGGACAGGGAGGGCACGAGCAGTACTTC
TRBD2,few,TRBV2,TRBJ2-1,CASSTGTSGNEQFF,TGTGCCAGCAGTACCGGGACTAGCGGGAATGAGCAGTTCTTC
TRBD1,.,TRBV12-5,TRBJ2-1,CASGLETTGSEQFF,TGTGCTAGTGGCCTTGAGACGACAGGGAGTGAGCAGTTCTTC
TRBD2,.,TRBV19,TRBJ2-7,CASSTATSGSFTYEQYF,TGTGCCAGTAGTACAGCTACTAGCGGGAGTTTTACCTACGAGCAGTACTTC
.,.,TRBV28,TRBJ1-5,CASRPNRVRQPQHF,TGTGCCAGCAGACCTAACAGGGTACGACAGCCCCAGCATTTT
.,.,TRBV27,TRBJ1-1,CASSFTTGNEAFF,TGTGCCAGCAGTTTTACTACAGGGAATGAAGCTTTCTTT
.,few,TRBV7-8,TRBJ2-7,CASSLAQVLAYEQYF,TGTGCCAGCAGCTTAGCGCAAGTACTGGCCTACGAGCAGTACTTC